The present entry profiles one T cell receptor beta chain with its context. Germline CDR1 is MDHEN and CDR2 is SYDVKM. The CDR3 covers 17 residues. V was shortened by 2 bases and J by 7 bases, with 21 bases between the two germline ends. This specimen comes from a study of blood T cell repertoires in COVID-19. TCRdb's table, derived via immunoSEQ multiplex PCR, lists solely in-frame clones and lacks some. The sample has 220,000 or so clones; around 86% are singletons. The chain is built from TRBV28 and TRBJ1-3; a weak D match, TRBD1 (6 bases). The receptor's source is a man aged 55 to 70 who had recovered from COVID-19. The sequenced material came from peripheral blood. CDR3 DNA: TGTGCCAGCAGTTTACCTACGCCAGGGGTCTCGGGGAACACCATATATTTT. Translated, it gives CASSLPTPGVSGNTIYF.